A single sample is the source of the 8 T cell receptor beta chains below, sequenced in a study of T cell repertoires in cytomegalovirus infection. Each CDR3 protein gets one entry after TCRdb re-called the reads with MiXCR. The sample includes fewer than 550,000 distinct CDR3 sequences, about 30% of them seen just once. Sequencing was performed on PBMCs. Receptors were obtained from a human donor in good health (CMV status not recorded). Some clones in this sample may be carry-over from other donors' samples.

The chain employs TRBV2 and TRBJ1-3, with D unresolved. V lost 11 bases to trimming and J lost 1 base, with 9 bases between them. Germline loops: CDR1 SNHLY, CDR2 FYNNEI. The CDR3 consists of 12 residues. The CDR3 DNA follows: TGTGCCCACGCGAGGTCTGGAAACACCATATATTTT. It translates to CAHARSGNTIYF.

CDR3 sequence: CASSPKTAGNTEAFF. CDR3 DNA sequence: TGTGCCAGTAGTCCCAAGACAGCAGGGAACACTGAAGCTTTCTTT. The chain links TRBV19 to TRBJ1-1; TRBD1 is a possible D gene (5 bases). This CDR3 is 15 amino acids long. Germline V gives CDR1 LNHDA, CDR2 SQIVND (reference sequence). Trimming pared 5 bases from V and 1 base from J, leaving 14 bases between. The full variable domain, rest sourced from reference TRBV19 and TRBJ1-1, is DGGITQSPKYLFRKEGQNVTLSCEQNLNHDAMYWYRQDPGQGLRLIYYSQIVNDFQKGDIAEGYSVSREKKESFPLTVTSAQKNPTAFYLCASSPKTAGNTEAFFGQGTRLTVV.

The V gene is TRBV18, the J gene TRBJ1-1; possibly TRBD1 for D (5 bases). From germline, CDR1 is KGHSH and CDR2 LQKENI. V lost 8 bases and J lost 1, with 17 bases in between. The CDR3 totals 15 residues. The CDR3 DNA reads as TGTGCCAGCGAGAGTTCCAGGGTTGGGAACACTGAAGCTTTCTTT. Translation gives CASESSRVGNTEAFF.

This clonotype was recorded at least ten times. The genes are TRBV7-8 and TRBJ2-1; 9 bases are shared with TRBD1. Germline V gene lookup returns CDR1 SGHVS and CDR2 FQNEAQ. The CDR3 length is 12 residues. V dropped 5 bases and J dropped 16; count of bases not matched to a gene: 9. The CDR3 DNA reads as TGTGCCAGCAGCCCAACAGGGGGCAAAGGATTCTTC. It translates to CASSPTGGKGFF. The full variable domain, its missing parts supplied by reference TRBV7-8 and TRBJ2-1, is GAGVSQSPRYKVAKRGQDVALRCDPISGHVSLFWYQQALGQGPEFLTYFQNEAQLDKSGLPSDRFFAERPEGSVSTLKIQRTQQEDSAVYLCASSPTGGKGFFGPGTRLTVL.

The genes are TRBV10-3 and TRBJ2-5; 7 bases map to TRBD1. V was clipped by 6 bases and J by 4 bases; unmatched bases: 5. Germline CDR1 is ENHRY and CDR2 is SYGVKD. The CDR3 runs to 13 residues. CDR3 nucleotides: TGTGCCATCAGGGAAGGGGGCACAGAGACCCAGTACTTC. Amino acid sequence: CAIREGGTETQYF.

The V gene is TRBV7-2, the J gene TRBJ1-1; weak D call: TRBD1 (6 bases). The CDR3 runs to 14 residues. The ends were cut back, 6 bases at V and 4 bases at J, with 15 bases in the middle. Germline assignment: CDR1 SGHTA and CDR2 FQGNSA. Here the CDR3 DNA reads TGTGCCAGCAGAGGAGGGGGTGTTGGCACTGAAGCTTTCTTT. Translation gives CASRGGGVGTEAFF.

The chain carries TRBV20-1 and TRBJ2-1; 8 bases are shared with TRBD1. This CDR3 has 15 amino acids. J gave up 1 base and V 4 bases, and 6 bases lay outside the gene matches. Looked up from germline, CDR1 is DFQATT and CDR2 is SNEGSKA (reference sequence). CDR3 sequence reads: CSANLDRVSYNEQFF. Written as DNA, the CDR3 is TGCAGTGCTAATTTGGACAGGGTTTCCTACAATGAGCAGTTCTTC.

This clonotype was counted at least ten times. J is TRBJ2-5 and V is TRBV7-2; 7 nucleotides align to TRBD1. The germline V gene encodes CDR1 SGHTA and CDR2 FQGNSA. There are 13 residues in the CDR3. V shed 4 bases, J shed 7 bases, and the junction held 6 bases outside the gene matches. The CDR3 sequence: CASSSDRTGTQYF. The CDR3 DNA is TGTGCCAGCAGCTCGGACAGGACGGGGACCCAGTACTTC.